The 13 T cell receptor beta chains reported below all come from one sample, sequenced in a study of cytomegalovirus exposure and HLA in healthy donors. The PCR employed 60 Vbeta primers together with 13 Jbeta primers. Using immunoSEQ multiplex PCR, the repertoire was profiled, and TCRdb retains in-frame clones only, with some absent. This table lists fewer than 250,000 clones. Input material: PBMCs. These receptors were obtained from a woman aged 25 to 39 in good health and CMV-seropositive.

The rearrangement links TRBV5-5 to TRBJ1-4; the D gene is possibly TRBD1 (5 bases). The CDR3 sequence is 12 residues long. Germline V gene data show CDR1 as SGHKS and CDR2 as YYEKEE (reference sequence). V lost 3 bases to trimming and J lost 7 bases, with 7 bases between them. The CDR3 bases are TGTGCCAGCAGCTACGGGGGTGAAAAACTGTTTTTT. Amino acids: CASSYGGEKLFF.

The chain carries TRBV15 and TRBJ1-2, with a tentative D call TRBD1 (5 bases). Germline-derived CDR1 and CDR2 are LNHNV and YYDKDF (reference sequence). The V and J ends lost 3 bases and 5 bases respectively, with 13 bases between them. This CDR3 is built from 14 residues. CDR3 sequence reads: CATSSNPTEYGYTF. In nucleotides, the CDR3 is TGTGCCACCAGCAGCAATCCGACAGAATATGGCTACACCTTC.

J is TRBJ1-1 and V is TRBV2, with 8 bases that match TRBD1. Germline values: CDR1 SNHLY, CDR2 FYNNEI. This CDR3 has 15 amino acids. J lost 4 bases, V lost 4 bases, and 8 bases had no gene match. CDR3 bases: TGTGCCAGCAGTGTCGTGGACAGGGTGGCCACTGAAGCTTTCTTT. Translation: CASSVVDRVATEAFF. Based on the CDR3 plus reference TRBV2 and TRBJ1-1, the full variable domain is EPEVTQTPSHQVTQMGQEVILRCVPISNHLYFYWYRQILGQKVEFLVSFYNNEISEKSEIFDDQFSVERPDGSNFTLKIRSTKLEDSAMYFCASSVVDRVATEAFFGQGTRLTVV.

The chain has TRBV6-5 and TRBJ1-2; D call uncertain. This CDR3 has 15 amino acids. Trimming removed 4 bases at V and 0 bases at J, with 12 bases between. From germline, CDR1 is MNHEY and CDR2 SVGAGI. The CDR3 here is CASSSSGLTNYGYTF. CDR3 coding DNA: TGTGCCAGCAGTTCCTCAGGACTAACTAACTATGGCTACACCTTC.

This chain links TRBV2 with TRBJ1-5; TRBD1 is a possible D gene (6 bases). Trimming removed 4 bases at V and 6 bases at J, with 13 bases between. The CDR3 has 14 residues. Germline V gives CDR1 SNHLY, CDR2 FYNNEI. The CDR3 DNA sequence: TGTGCCAGCAGTGTGGGGGGGGCCAGTCAGCCCCAGCATTTT. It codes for CASSVGGASQPQHF.

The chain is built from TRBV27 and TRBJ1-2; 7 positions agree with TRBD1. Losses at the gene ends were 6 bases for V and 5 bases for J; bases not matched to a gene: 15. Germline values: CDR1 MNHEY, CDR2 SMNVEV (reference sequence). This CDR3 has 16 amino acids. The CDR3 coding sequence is TGTGCCAGCAGACCTTCCTTAGGACAGGTCTATTATGGCTACACCTTC. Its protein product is CASRPSLGQVYYGYTF.

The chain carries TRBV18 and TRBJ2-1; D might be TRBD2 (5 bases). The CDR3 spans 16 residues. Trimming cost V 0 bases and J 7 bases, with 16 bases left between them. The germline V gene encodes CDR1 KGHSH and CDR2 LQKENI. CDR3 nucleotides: TGTGCCAGCTCACCACCAAGCGTACTAGGTGAGAATGAGCAGTTCTTC. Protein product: CASSPPSVLGENEQFF.

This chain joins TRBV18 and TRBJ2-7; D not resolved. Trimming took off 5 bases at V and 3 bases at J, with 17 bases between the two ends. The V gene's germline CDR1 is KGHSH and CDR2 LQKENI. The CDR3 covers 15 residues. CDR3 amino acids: CASSEWAQPNYEQYF. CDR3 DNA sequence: TGTGCCAGCTCAGAATGGGCACAGCCGAACTACGAGCAGTACTTC. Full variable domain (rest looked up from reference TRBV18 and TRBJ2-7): NAGVMQNPRHLVRRRGQEARLRCSPMKGHSHVYWYRQLPEEGLKFMVYLQKENIIDESGMPKERFSAEFPKEGPSILRIQQVVRGDSAAYFCASSEWAQPNYEQYFGPGTRLTVT.

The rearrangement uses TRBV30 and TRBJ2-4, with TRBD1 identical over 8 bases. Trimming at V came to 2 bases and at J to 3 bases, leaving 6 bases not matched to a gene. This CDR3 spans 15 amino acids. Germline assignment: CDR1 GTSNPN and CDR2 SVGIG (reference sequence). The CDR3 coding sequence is TGTGCCTGGAGTTTCCTCAGGGGGCTCAAAAACATTCAGTACTTC. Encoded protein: CAWSFLRGLKNIQYF.

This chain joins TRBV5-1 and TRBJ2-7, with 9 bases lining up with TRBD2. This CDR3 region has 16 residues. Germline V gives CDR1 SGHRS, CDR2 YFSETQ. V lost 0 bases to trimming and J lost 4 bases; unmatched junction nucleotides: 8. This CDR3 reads CASSLGASGTVYEQYF. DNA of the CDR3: TGCGCCAGCAGCTTGGGGGCTAGCGGGACGGTATACGAGCAGTACTTC.

The CDR3 protein is CASSLDLLALNNEQFF. CDR3 in DNA: TGTGCCAGCAGCTTGGATCTACTAGCGTTAAACAATGAGCAGTTCTTC. V is TRBV5-6 and J is TRBJ2-1; 7 positions agree with TRBD2. V dropped 0 bases and J dropped 5; count of bases not matched to a gene: 8. Germline CDR1 is SGHDT and CDR2 is YYEEEE. The CDR3 runs 16 residues.

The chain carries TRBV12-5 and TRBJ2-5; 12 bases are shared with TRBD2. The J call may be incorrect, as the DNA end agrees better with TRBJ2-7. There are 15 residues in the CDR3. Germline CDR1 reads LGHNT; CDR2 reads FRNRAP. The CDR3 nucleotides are TGTGCTAGTGGTTTGCCCACTAGCGGGGGGTCCGAGCAGTACTTC. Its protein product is CASGLPTSGGSEQYF.

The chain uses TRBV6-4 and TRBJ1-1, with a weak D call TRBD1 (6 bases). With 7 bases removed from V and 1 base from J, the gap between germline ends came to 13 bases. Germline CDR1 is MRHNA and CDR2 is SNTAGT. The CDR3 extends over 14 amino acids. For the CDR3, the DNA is TGTGCCAGCAAATCCGGGACACAGAACACTGAAGCTTTCTTT. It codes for CASKSGTQNTEAFF.